The 12 T cell receptor beta chains presented below share a single source sample, sequenced in a study of T cell responses to AZD1222 COVID-19 vaccine (dated by TCRdb to the early 2020s). Libraries were prepared through the immunoSEQ multiplex PCR assay. The table comes from immuneACCESS by way of TCRdb, which keeps in-frame sequences with V and J called. Part of the clones is missing from these tables; in studies checked, under half for an unresolved V gene and the rest for unknown reasons. This sample gives roughly 140,000 clones in total; around 90% of them show up just once. Roughly 3.1% of the sample goes to the ten largest clones. The sample's time point label, in plain terms: about 28 days (+/-7) after the second vaccine dose. Here the sequenced sample was peripheral blood, taken 28 days after the second AZD1222 dose. The receptors originated from an adult who received the AZD1222 COVID-19 vaccine.

The chain has TRBV27 and TRBJ2-7, with TRBD2 matching 7 bases. Per the germline V gene, CDR1 is MNHEY and CDR2 is SMNVEV (reference sequence). CDR3 length equals 15 residues. Trimming took 0 bases from V and 2 from J; bases not matched to a gene: 4. The DNA for the CDR3 is TGTGCCAGCAGTTTATCGGAGGGAGGGGCCTACGAGCAGTACTTC. Encoded protein: CASSLSEGGAYEQYF.

This clone was recorded once. The chain employs TRBV9 and TRBJ1-1; D unresolved. Per the germline V gene, CDR1 is SGDLS and CDR2 is YYNGEE. This CDR3 region has 13 residues. Trimming took 3 bases from V and 4 from J, leaving 10 bases between them. The CDR3 DNA follows: TGTGCCAGCAGCGCAGATCCTGGCACTGAAGCTTTCTTT. This encodes CASSADPGTEAFF.

This rearrangement joins TRBV25-1 to TRBJ1-5, with a tentative D call TRBD1 (5 bases). Germline values: CDR1 MGHDK, CDR2 SYGVNS. The CDR3 length is 14 residues. V was pared by 1 base and J by 9 bases, with 13 bases between. The CDR3 spells CASSESGTLWPQHF. Here the CDR3 DNA reads TGTGCCAGCAGTGAATCAGGGACCCTCTGGCCCCAGCATTTT.

The chain is built from TRBV19 and TRBJ1-2; D is undetermined. Deletions cut 5 bases from V and 8 bases from J, with 9 bases between. The CDR3 loop spans 11 amino acids. In germline, CDR1 is LNHDA, CDR2 SQIVND (reference sequence). This CDR3 is CASSGLWGYTF. The CDR3 DNA reads as TGTGCCAGTAGTGGCCTATGGGGCTACACCTTC.

The chain uses TRBV7-2 and TRBJ2-1; 7 bases align to TRBD2. Germline V gene data show CDR1 as SGHTA and CDR2 as FQGNSA. This CDR3 contains 16 residues. V shed 5 bases, J shed 5 bases, and the junction held 12 bases outside the gene matches. CDR3 DNA sequence: TGTGCCAGCAGCCGCAGACTAGCCCGAGGCGACAATGAGCAGTTCTTC. It codes for CASSRRLARGDNEQFF.

The rearrangement joins TRBV5-8 to TRBJ1-5; no clear D. This CDR3 spans 16 amino acids. CDR1 and CDR2 (germline): SGHTS, YDEGEE. Trimming removed 0 bases from V and 6 bases from J, with 16 bases in between. CDR3 protein: CASSLEFRGPGQPQHF. CDR3 nucleotide sequence: TGTGCCAGCAGCTTGGAGTTCCGGGGTCCGGGTCAGCCCCAGCATTTT.

This clone was observed at least ten times. The chain joins TRBV11-3 to TRBJ2-2; 9 bases agree with TRBD1. Germline values: CDR1 SGHNT, CDR2 YENEEA. The length of the CDR3 is 15 residues. The J segment lost 4 bases and the V segment lost 5 bases, leaving 5 bases of the junction unmatched. The CDR3 bases are TGTGCCAGCAGCGCGGACAGGGGCGGCACCGGGGAGCTGTTTTTT. It specifies CASSADRGGTGELFF.

This sequence joins TRBV6-5 and TRBJ1-6, with D possibly matching TRBD1 (5 bases). The CDR3 covers 13 residues. Germline loops: CDR1 MNHEY, CDR2 SVGAGI. Deletions cut 2 bases from V and 7 bases from J, with 6 bases between. CDR3 nucleotides: TGTGCCAGCAGTTACGACAGAAATTCACCCCTCCACTTT. Encoded protein: CASSYDRNSPLHF.

Only one count was recorded for this clone. The V gene is TRBV19, the J gene TRBJ2-7; 10 bases are shared with TRBD2. The CDR3 extends over 15 amino acids. Per the germline V gene, CDR1 is LNHDA and CDR2 is SQIVND (reference sequence). V was clipped by 4 bases and J by 4 bases; unmatched bases: 7. For the CDR3, the DNA is TGTGCCAGTAGTACCGGGGATAGCGGGAGGTACGAGCAGTACTTC. Translated, it gives CASSTGDSGRYEQYF.

V gene TRBV19 combines with J gene TRBJ1-4, with 9 nucleotides matching TRBD1. The CDR3 is made up of 14 amino acids. J gave up 5 bases and V 8 bases, and 6 bases lay outside the gene matches. The germline CDR1 and CDR2 sequences are LNHDA and SQIVND (reference sequence). This CDR3 is CASVNRGRNEKLFF. Here the CDR3 DNA reads TGTGCCAGTGTTAACAGGGGGCGGAATGAAAAACTGTTTTTT.

This rearrangement joins TRBV3-1 (or the pseudogene TRBV3-2) to TRBJ2-2, with D possibly TRBD2 on 5 matching bases. The CDR3 sequence is 12 residues long. The germline CDR1 and CDR2 sequences are LGHDT and YNNKEL (reference sequence). V was trimmed by 1 base and J by 9 bases, leaving 6 bases between them. CDR3 protein: CASSQGGRELFF. In DNA, the CDR3 is TGTGCCAGCAGCCAAGGAGGGAGGGAGCTGTTTTTT.

The V and J genes are TRBV18 and TRBJ2-3, with D possibly being TRBD2 (5 bases). The ends were cut back, 3 bases at V and 7 bases at J, with 14 bases in the middle. Germline values: CDR1 KGHSH, CDR2 LQKENI. The CDR3 has 14 residues. The CDR3 DNA is TGTGCCAGCTCACCTTACCCCGGGGAATATACGCAGTATTTT. It codes for CASSPYPGEYTQYF.